The T cell receptor beta chain described here comes from a study of control samples from healthy donors and cancer patients. The assay was immunoSEQ multiplex PCR, and TCRdb's table has in-frame clones only and misses some. The sample lists around 200,000 clones, 80% to 95% seen once, with about 1.5% in the top ten. The CDR3 totals 16 residues. V lost 0 bases and J lost 0, with 8 bases in between. CDR1 and CDR2 from the germline V gene are MNHEY and SVGAGI. This receptor was obtained from a young man in good health. Material: blood. The chain couples TRBV6-5 to TRBJ1-4; D ambiguous. The DNA of the CDR3 is TGTGCCAGCAGTTACTCGGCGACTGCAACTAATGAAAAACTGTTTTTT. It codes for CASSYSATATNEKLFF.